The clone carrying this T cell receptor beta chain appeared many times. Its target is unknown. The sample originates from a study of CD8+CD57+ T cells in acquired aplastic anemia. Background on the study: DNA from sorted CD4+ and CD8+ cells averaged roughly 3.2 ug. General study results and limits: Both patients and controls carried the same twenty-nine CD8+ CDR3 sequences.

V was pared by 2 bases and J by 9 bases, with 17 bases between. The CDR3 sequence is 15 residues long. According to the study, genomic DNA was the template for TCR beta VDJ and CDR3 profiling. MiXCR, run by TCRdb on the reads, gives a single entry per CDR3 protein. Of 200,000 or so distinct CDR3 sequences listed, roughly 53% were seen once; the top ten hold 20%. Sequencing was done on patients that had shown CD8+CD57+ cell expansion by flow cytometry. The sequencing sample was made of sorted CD4+, CD8+, or CD8+CD57+ T cells (not recorded which) from PBMCs. The receptor was isolated from a human donor with aplastic anemia. This rearrangement joins TRBV6-7 to TRBJ1-5, with D unresolved. TRBV6-7 falls under the ORF class, with uncertain function. The CDR3 DNA sequence: TGTGCCAGCAGTTACCCGGGTGGAGGGCGGGTGCCCCAGCATTTT. Amino acids: CASSYPGGGRVPQHF.